This T cell receptor beta chain derives from a study of blood T cell repertoires in COVID-19. Across the study: The samples span acute and convalescent COVID-19 from the United States, Italy and Spain. T cells, B-cell-depleted T cells, or PBMCs supplied cDNA or gDNA.

The CDR3 is 12 residues long. Trimming removed 2 bases at V and 4 bases at J, with 3 bases between. The germline gives CDR1 SEHNR, CDR2 FQNEAQ (reference sequence). In the study's own analysis: Amplification with reference gene primers provided the estimates of nucleated cell counts. The data were produced by immunoSEQ multiplex PCR, yet TCRdb's version contains in-frame clones alone and is incomplete. The DNA was the basis for D and trimming; V, J and clone size are from that table. This table holds under 200,000 clones, 87% found once. Specimen: peripheral blood. V gene TRBV7-9 combines with J gene TRBJ1-3; the D is unclear. The receptor comes from a woman aged 60-75 years who had recovered from COVID-19. DNA for the CDR3: TGTGCCAGCAGCTTACAGGGAAACACCATATATTTT. Protein sequence: CASSLQGNTIYF.